This TCR beta chain was obtained from a study of siplizumab effects on memory and regulatory T cells. The table lists this clone with a count of one. Its target is unknown. Broader study findings: A major contribution to the alloresponse seemed to be made by naive T cells, which seemed more diverse than memory cells. The study found that mappable alloreactive CD4+ clones averaged roughly 70% Treg-derived with siplizumab and 25% to 30% in controls.

Germline V lookup: CDR1 SGHVT, CDR2 SQSDAQ. The CDR3 totals 15 residues. V dropped 3 bases and J dropped 0 bases, with 12 bases sitting between them. Assaying covered about 10^5 TCR templates per sample. TCRdb's copy holds only in-frame clones and misses some; the assay was immunoSEQ multiplex PCR. The repertoire includes approximately 70,000 clones, about 90% of them detected once, and more than 25% sits in the top ten. The chain recombines TRBV7-4 with TRBJ2-7; D possibly corresponds to TRBD1 (6 bases). The sequence came from a human donor in good health. The sequenced material came from CD8+ T cells sorted from blood. The CDR3 loop reads CASSFDRFDSYEQYF. CDR3 in DNA: TGTGCCAGCAGCTTTGACAGGTTTGACTCCTACGAGCAGTACTTC.